These 17 T cell receptor beta chains originate from one sample sequenced in a study of blood T cell repertoires in COVID-19. Sequenced by immunoSEQ multiplex PCR; TCRdb stores in-frame clones only, minus some. Among around 89,000 clones listed, less than 80% were seen once. Sequenced material: peripheral blood. The receptors shown here come from a woman older than 75 with acute or convalescent COVID-19.

This clone has just one count. The rearrangement links TRBV6-5 to TRBJ2-1; TRBD2 might be the D (6 bases). The CDR3 length is 12 residues. Looked up from germline, CDR1 is MNHEY and CDR2 is SVGAGI. V shed 6 bases and J shed 6 bases, with 9 bases lying between them. This CDR3 reads CASREGGNEQFF. In DNA, the CDR3 is TGTGCCAGCAGGGAGGGCGGCAATGAGCAGTTCTTC.

This chain connects TRBV2 to TRBJ1-5; D perhaps matches TRBD1 (5 bases). The V end was cut by 2 bases, the J end by 5 bases, with 10 bases between. CDR1 is SNHLY, CDR2 FYNNEI, per germline. This CDR3 comprises 14 residues. The CDR3 DNA is TGTGCCAGCAGTGAACAGGGTGCGGATCAGCCCCAGCATTTT. Its translation is CASSEQGADQPQHF. The full variable domain, rest sourced from reference TRBV2 and TRBJ1-5, is EPEVTQTPSHQVTQMGQEVILRCVPISNHLYFYWYRQILGQKVEFLVSFYNNEISEKSEIFDDQFSVERPDGSNFTLKIRSTKLEDSAMYFCASSEQGADQPQHFGDGTRLSIL.

This chain links TRBV9 with TRBJ2-3; the match to TRBD2 covers 10 bases. V lost 3 bases, J lost 7 bases, and 8 bases stayed unmatched. This CDR3 comprises 15 residues. The V gene's germline CDR1 is SGDLS and CDR2 YYNGEE. The CDR3 is CASSEVAGGGNTQYF. Here the CDR3 DNA reads TGTGCCAGCAGCGAAGTAGCGGGGGGTGGAAATACGCAGTATTTT.

The CDR3 loop reads CASSRGGQPQHF. In DNA form, the CDR3 reads TGTGCCAGCAGCCGCGGGGGTCAGCCCCAGCATTTT. The chain employs TRBV3-1 (or the pseudogene TRBV3-2) and TRBJ1-5; tentatively, D is TRBD1 (5 bases). This CDR3 has 12 amino acids. V dropped 4 bases and J dropped 6 bases, with 7 bases sitting between them. Germline V gene lookup returns CDR1 LGHDT and CDR2 YNNKEL (reference sequence).

CDR3 sequence reads: CASSGHRGQREQYF. CDR3 in DNA: TGTGCCAGCAGTGGACACAGGGGGCAAAGGGAGCAGTACTTC. The J gene is TRBJ2-7, the V gene TRBV27; 9 nucleotides line up with TRBD1. Per the germline V gene, CDR1 is MNHEY and CDR2 is SMNVEV (reference sequence). The J segment lost 7 bases and the V segment lost 5 bases, leaving 9 bases of the junction unmatched. CDR3 length: 14 residues.

This chain uses TRBV6-2 or TRBV6-3 with TRBJ2-5; D call uncertain. This CDR3 comprises 15 residues. V gave up 0 bases and J gave up 2 bases, with 10 bases separating them. Germline V lookup: CDR1 MNHEY, CDR2 SVGEGT. The CDR3 coding sequence is TGTGCCAGCAGTTACTCCGCAGGCACTCAAGAGACCCAGTACTTC. Translation gives CASSYSAGTQETQYF.

The genes are TRBV28 and TRBJ1-2; possible D gene TRBD1, 6 bases. Germline V gene data show CDR1 as MDHEN and CDR2 as SYDVKM. V was trimmed by 9 bases and J by 4 bases, leaving 12 bases between them. CDR3 size: 12 residues. The CDR3 loop is CASQDSRYGYTF. In DNA form, the CDR3 reads TGTGCCAGTCAGGACAGCCGCTATGGCTACACCTTC.

This clone was detected only a few times. The genes are TRBV6-5 and TRBJ1-1; 7 nucleotides align to TRBD1. This CDR3 spans 13 amino acids. The ends lost 3 bases at V and 4 bases at J; junction bases unmatched: 2. The germline V gene encodes CDR1 MNHEY and CDR2 SVGAGI. CDR3 residues: CASSYYRGTEAFF. For the CDR3, the DNA is TGTGCCAGCAGTTATTACAGGGGCACTGAAGCTTTCTTT.

This rearrangement joins TRBV19 to TRBJ2-5, with TRBD2 matching over 10 bases. Germline CDR1 is LNHDA and CDR2 is SQIVND (reference sequence). V lost 6 bases, J lost 4 bases, and 8 bases stayed unmatched. CDR3 length equals 15 residues. The CDR3 is CASRDSGGHLETQYF. The CDR3 DNA sequence: TGTGCCAGTAGGGATAGCGGGGGGCATCTAGAGACCCAGTACTTC.

About this clone: Relative to the germline gene, one junction end is altered; a read error may explain this. The identical CDR3 is also encoded by other nucleotide sequences in the sample. The chain recombines TRBV9 with TRBJ2-2; TRBD2 matches 9 bases. This CDR3 region has 17 residues. Germline-derived CDR1 and CDR2 are SGDLS and YYNGEE. The CDR3 nucleotides are TGTGCCAGCCGCGTCGCGGCGGGGGGGCCGGCATCCGGGGAGCTGTTTTTT. Translated: CASRVAAGGPASGELFF.

This chain joins TRBV11-2 and TRBJ2-3, with D tentatively TRBD2 (5 bases). Germline CDR1 and CDR2: SGHAT and FQNNGV. The length of the CDR3 is 14 residues. Trimming took 5 bases from V and 1 from J, leaving 10 bases between them. Here the CDR3 reads CASSLTRGTDTQYF. The CDR3 DNA reads as TGTGCCAGCAGCCTCACGAGGGGCACAGATACGCAGTATTTT. Full variable domain (remainder filled in from reference TRBV11-2 and TRBJ2-3): EAGVAQSPRYKIIEKRQSVAFWCNPISGHATLYWYQQILGQGPKLLIQFQNNGVVDDSQLPKDRFSAERLKGVDSTLKIQPAKLEDSAVYLCASSLTRGTDTQYFGPGTRLTVL.

This clone has more than one count but fewer than ten. The rearrangement joins TRBV6-5 to TRBJ1-2, with a possible D match to TRBD1 (6 bases). With 6 bases removed from V and 3 bases from J, the gap between germline ends came to 14 bases. Looked up from germline, CDR1 is MNHEY and CDR2 is SVGAGI. The CDR3 consists of 14 residues. The CDR3, as DNA: TGTGCCAGCAGCCTTGGACAGACTTACTATGGCTACACCTTC. Its translation: CASSLGQTYYGYTF.

The rearrangement uses TRBV7-2 and TRBJ2-5; 8 bases match TRBD2. Per germline, CDR1 SGHTA and CDR2 FQGNSA. This CDR3 has 13 amino acids. V shed 5 bases, J shed 7 bases, and the junction held 6 bases outside the gene matches. This CDR3 is CASSSGGLTTQYF. For the CDR3, the DNA is TGTGCCAGCAGCAGCGGGGGACTAACGACCCAGTACTTC.

V gene TRBV5-4 combines with J gene TRBJ2-2, with 9 bases that match TRBD2. This CDR3 is 16 amino acids long. The germline gives CDR1 SGHNT, CDR2 YYREEE (reference sequence). V was pared by 1 base and J by 5 bases, with 6 bases of the junction left unmatched. The CDR3 bases are TGTGCCAGCAGCTTGAAGGCGGGGGGGCAGACCGGGGAGCTGTTTTTT. It yields the protein CASSLKAGGQTGELFF.

The chain carries TRBV7-2 and TRBJ1-6, with D possibly matching TRBD1 (6 bases). The CDR3 length is 13 residues. The germline V gene has CDR1 SGHTA and CDR2 FQGNSA. Trimming shortened V by 2 bases and J by 18 bases, and 17 bases separated the two germline ends. CDR3 DNA: TGTGCCAGCAGCTTACTCTCAGATGGGGGCCCCCACTTT. The encoded protein is CASSLLSDGGPHF.

This clone was counted only a few times. The V call is TRBV7-2, the J call TRBJ2-7, with TRBD1 identical over 7 bases. CDR3 length equals 13 residues. J was trimmed by 6 bases and V by 2 bases; bases with no gene match: 4. Per germline, CDR1 SGHTA and CDR2 FQGNSA. The CDR3 is CASSLRGGSEQYF. DNA for the CDR3: TGTGCCAGCAGCTTAAGAGGGGGCAGCGAGCAGTACTTC.

This clone has more than one count but fewer than ten. This same CDR3 is encoded by further DNA sequences in the sample. The chain recombines TRBV7-6 with TRBJ2-3, with 11 bases lining up with TRBD2. The CDR3 has 15 amino acids. Germline V gene data show CDR1 as SGHVS and CDR2 as FNYEAQ. Trimming cost V 1 base and J 4 bases; bases outside gene matches: 1. CDR3 protein: CASSLVLAGADTQYF. The CDR3 bases are TGTGCCAGCAGCTTAGTACTAGCGGGGGCAGATACGCAGTATTTT.